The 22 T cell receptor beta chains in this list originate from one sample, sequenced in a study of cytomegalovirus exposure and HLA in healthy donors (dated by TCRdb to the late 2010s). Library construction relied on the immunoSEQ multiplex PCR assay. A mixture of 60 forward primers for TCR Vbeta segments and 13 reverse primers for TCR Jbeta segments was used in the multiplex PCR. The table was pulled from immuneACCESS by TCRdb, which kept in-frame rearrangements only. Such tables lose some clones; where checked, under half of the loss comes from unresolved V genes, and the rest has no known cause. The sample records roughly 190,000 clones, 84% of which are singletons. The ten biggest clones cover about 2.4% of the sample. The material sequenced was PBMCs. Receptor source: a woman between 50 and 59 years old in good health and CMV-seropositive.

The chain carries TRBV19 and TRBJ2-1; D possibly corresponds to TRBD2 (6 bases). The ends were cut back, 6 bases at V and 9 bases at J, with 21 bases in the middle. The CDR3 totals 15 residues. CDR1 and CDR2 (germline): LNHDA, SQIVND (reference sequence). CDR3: CASSTYGGSTVEQFF. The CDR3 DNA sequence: TGTGCCAGTAGCACTTACGGGGGTTCTACTGTTGAGCAGTTCTTC.

Here the CDR3 reads CASSLEQGPIGTQYF. The CDR3 coding sequence is TGTGCCAGCAGCTTGGAACAGGGGCCCATCGGTACGCAGTATTTT. This chain connects TRBV5-6 to TRBJ2-3, with 7 positions matching TRBD1. The CDR3 is 15 residues long. V lost 0 bases and J lost 8; bases outside the gene matches: 9. The germline CDR1 and CDR2 sequences are SGHDT and YYEEEE.

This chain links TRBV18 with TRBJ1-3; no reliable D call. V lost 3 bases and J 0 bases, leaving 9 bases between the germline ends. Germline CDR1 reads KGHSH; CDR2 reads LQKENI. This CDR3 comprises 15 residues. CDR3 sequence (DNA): TGTGCCAGCTCACCCGCAGCAGGCTCTGGAAACACCATATATTTT. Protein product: CASSPAAGSGNTIYF.

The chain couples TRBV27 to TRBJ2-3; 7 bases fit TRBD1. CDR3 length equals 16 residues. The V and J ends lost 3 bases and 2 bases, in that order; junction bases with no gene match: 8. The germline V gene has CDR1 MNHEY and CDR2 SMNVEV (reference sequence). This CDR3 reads CASSLSGTAPTDTQYF. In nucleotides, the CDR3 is TGTGCCAGCAGTTTGTCAGGGACAGCTCCCACAGATACGCAGTATTTT.

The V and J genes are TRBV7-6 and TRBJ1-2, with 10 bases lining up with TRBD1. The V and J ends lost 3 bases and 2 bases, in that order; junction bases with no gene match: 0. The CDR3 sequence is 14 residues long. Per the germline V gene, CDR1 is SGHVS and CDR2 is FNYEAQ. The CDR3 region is CASSLGQGNYGYTF. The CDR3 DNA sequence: TGTGCCAGCAGCTTGGGACAGGGGAACTATGGCTACACCTTC.

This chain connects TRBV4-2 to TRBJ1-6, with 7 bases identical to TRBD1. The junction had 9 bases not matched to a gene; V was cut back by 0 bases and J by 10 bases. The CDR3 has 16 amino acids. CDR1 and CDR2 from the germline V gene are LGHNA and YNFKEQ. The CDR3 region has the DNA TGTGCCAGCAGCCAAGATACAGGGGCCCCAGGATCACCCCTCCACTTT. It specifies CASSQDTGAPGSPLHF.

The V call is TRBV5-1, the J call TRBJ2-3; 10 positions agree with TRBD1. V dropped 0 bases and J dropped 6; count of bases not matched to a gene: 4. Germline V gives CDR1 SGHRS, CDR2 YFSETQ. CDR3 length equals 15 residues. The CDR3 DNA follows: TGCGCCAGCAGCTTGGTGGGACAGGGGATGGATACGCAGTATTTT. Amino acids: CASSLVGQGMDTQYF.

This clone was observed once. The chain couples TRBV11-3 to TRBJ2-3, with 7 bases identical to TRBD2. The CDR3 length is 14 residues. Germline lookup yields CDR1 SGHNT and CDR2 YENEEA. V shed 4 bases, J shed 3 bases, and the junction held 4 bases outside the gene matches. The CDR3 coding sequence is TGTGCCAGCAGCTACCGCGGGGGAACAGATACGCAGTATTTT. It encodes CASSYRGGTDTQYF.

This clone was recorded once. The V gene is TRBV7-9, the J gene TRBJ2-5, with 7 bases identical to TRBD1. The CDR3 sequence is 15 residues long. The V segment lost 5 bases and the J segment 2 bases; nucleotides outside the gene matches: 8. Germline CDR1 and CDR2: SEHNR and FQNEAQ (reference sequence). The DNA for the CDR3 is TGTGCCAGCAGCCTGCGGACAGGAGGTCAAGAGACCCAGTACTTC. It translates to CASSLRTGGQETQYF.

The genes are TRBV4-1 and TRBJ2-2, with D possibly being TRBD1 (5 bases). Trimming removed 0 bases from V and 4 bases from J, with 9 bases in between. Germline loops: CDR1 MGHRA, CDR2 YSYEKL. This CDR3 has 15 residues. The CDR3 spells CASSQEGVVTGELFF. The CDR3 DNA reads TGCGCCAGCAGCCAAGAAGGGGTCGTCACCGGGGAGCTGTTTTTT.

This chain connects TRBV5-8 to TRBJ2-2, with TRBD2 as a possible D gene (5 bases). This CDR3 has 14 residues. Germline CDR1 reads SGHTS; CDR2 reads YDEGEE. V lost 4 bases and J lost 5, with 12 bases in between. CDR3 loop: CASSLAAGTGELFF. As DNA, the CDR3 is TGTGCCAGCAGCCTGGCTGCGGGTACCGGGGAGCTGTTTTTT. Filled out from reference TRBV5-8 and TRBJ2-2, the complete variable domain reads EAGVTQSPTHLIKTRGQQATLRCSPISGHTSVYWYQQALGLGLQFLLWYDEGEERNRGNFPPRFSGRQFPNYSSELNVNALELEDSALYLCASSLAAGTGELFFGEGSRLTVL.

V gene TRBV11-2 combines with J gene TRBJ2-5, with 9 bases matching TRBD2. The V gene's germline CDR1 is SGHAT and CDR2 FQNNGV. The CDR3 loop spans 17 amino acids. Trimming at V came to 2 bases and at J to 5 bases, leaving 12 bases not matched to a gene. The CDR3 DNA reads TGTGCCAGCAGCTTAAGGGCCGGCGCGGGGGGGCGTGAGACCCAGTACTTC. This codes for CASSLRAGAGGRETQYF.

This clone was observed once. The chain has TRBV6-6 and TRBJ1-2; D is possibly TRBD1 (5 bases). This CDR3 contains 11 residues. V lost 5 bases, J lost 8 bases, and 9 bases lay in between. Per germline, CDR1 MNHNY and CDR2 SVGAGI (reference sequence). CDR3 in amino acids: CASSQGIGYTF. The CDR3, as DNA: TGTGCCAGCAGTCAGGGAATCGGCTACACCTTC.

CDR3: CASSQGGQGAVWPQHF. The CDR3 coding sequence is TGCGCCAGCAGCCAGGGGGGACAGGGGGCGGTTTGGCCCCAGCATTTT. The chain couples TRBV4-3 to TRBJ1-5; 12 bases match TRBD1. Germline CDR1 LGHNA, CDR2 YSLEER. The J segment lost 9 bases and the V segment lost 3 bases, leaving 9 bases of the junction unmatched. This CDR3 is 16 amino acids long.

CDR3 protein: CASSNLGQSYEQYF. In DNA, the CDR3 is TGTGCCAGCAGTAACCTGGGACAGTCCTACGAGCAGTACTTC. V is TRBV4-2 and J is TRBJ2-7; 7 bases agree with TRBD1. The CDR3 consists of 14 residues. Germline trimming cut 6 bases from V and 1 base from J; bases unmatched to any gene: 6. CDR1 and CDR2 from the germline V gene are LGHNA and YNFKEQ.

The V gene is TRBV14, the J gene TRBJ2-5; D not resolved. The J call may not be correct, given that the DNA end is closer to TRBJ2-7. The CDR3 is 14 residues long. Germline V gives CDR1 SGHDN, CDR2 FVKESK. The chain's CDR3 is CASSQAPRPYEQYF. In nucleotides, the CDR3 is TGTGCCAGCAGCCAAGCACCCAGGCCCTACGAGCAGTACTTC.

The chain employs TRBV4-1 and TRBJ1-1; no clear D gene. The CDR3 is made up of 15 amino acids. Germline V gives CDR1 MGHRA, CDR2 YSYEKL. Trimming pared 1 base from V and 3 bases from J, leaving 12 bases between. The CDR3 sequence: CASSQVRFRDTEAFF. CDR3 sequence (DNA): TGCGCCAGCAGCCAAGTTAGGTTCCGGGACACTGAAGCTTTCTTT.

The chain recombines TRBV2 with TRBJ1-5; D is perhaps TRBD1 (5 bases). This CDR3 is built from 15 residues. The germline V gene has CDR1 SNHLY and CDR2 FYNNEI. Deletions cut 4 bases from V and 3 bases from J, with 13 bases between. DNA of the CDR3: TGTGCCAGCAGTGGCGGTGCAGGGTACAATCAGCCCCAGCATTTT. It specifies CASSGGAGYNQPQHF.

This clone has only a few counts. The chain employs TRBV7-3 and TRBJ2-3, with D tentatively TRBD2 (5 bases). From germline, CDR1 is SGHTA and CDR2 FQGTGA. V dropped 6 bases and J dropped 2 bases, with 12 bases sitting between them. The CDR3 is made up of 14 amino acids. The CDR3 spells CASRQRTHTDTQYF. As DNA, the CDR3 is TGTGCCAGCAGGCAGCGGACCCACACAGATACGCAGTATTTT. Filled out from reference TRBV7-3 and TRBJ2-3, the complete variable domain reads GAGVSQTPSNKVTEKGKYVELRCDPISGHTALYWYRQSLGQGPEFLIYFQGTGAADDSGLPNDRFFAVRPEGSVSTLKIQRTERGDSAVYLCASRQRTHTDTQYFGPGTRLTVL.

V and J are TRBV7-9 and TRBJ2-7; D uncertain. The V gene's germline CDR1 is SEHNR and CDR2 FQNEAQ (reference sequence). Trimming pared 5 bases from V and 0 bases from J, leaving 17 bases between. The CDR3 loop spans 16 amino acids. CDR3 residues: CASSPRRRQSSYEQYF. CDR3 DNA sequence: TGTGCCAGCAGCCCGAGAAGGCGACAAAGCTCCTACGAGCAGTACTTC.

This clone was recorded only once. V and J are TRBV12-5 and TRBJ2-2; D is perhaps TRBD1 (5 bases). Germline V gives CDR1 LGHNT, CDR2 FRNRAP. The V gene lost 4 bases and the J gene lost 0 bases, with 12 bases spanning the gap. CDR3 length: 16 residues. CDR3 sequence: CASGSDTYTNTGELFF. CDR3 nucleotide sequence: TGTGCTAGTGGTTCGGACACGTATACGAACACCGGGGAGCTGTTTTTT.

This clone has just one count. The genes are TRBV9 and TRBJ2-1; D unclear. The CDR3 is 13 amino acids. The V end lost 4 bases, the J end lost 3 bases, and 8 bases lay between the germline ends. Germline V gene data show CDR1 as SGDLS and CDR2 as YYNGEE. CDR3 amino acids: CASSPEVYNEQFF. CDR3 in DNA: TGTGCCAGCAGCCCTGAGGTCTACAATGAGCAGTTCTTC.